The present T cell receptor (beta chain) was sequenced within a study of CD8 T cell repertoires and HIV-1 epitope variants. As for the study in general: T cells were stimulated with Twenty-five Gag and Nef peptides separately. An approximately nine-day culture received IL-2, IL-7 and IL-15 on days 3 and 7.

Study-level points and caveats: Nine TCR beta clonotypes were antigen-specific, 5 or 6 apparently recognizing autologous or escape variants.

Clones were sequenced by immunoSEQ multiplex PCR, and TCRdb holds only the in-frame ones, with some missing. The data contain roughly 5,400 clones, around two thirds of them singletons. Trimming cost V 0 bases and J 7 bases, with 7 bases left between them. This CDR3 comprises 12 residues. Looked up from germline, CDR1 is MDHEN and CDR2 is SYDVKM. Remarks on this clone: Its antigen remains unidentified.

Specimen: cultured CD8+ T cells derived from PBMCs. V and J are TRBV28 and TRBJ2-7; D is ambiguous. The clonotype was recovered from a male donor with HIV. CDR3 in amino acids: CASSLWGSEQYF. CDR3 DNA sequence: TGTGCCAGCAGTTTATGGGGGTCAGAGCAGTACTTC.